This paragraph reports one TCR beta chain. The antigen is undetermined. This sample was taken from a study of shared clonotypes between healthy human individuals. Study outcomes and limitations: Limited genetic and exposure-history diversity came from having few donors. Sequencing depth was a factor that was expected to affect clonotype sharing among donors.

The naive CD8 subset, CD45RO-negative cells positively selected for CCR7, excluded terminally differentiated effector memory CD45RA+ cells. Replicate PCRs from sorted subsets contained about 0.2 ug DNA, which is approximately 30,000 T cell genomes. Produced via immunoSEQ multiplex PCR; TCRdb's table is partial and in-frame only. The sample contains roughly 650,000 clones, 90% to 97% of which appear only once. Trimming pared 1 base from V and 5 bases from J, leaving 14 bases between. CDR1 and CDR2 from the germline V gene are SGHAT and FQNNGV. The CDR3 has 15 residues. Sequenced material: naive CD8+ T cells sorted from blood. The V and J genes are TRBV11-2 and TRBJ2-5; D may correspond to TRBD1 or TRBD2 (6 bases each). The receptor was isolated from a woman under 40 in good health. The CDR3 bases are TGTGCCAGCAGCTTAGTGTGGGGGGCTCGGGAGACCCAGTACTTC. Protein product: CASSLVWGARETQYF.